The T cell receptor (beta chain) described here comes from a study of cytotoxic CD8 clonotypes in ibrutinib-treated CLL. CDR3 length equals 15 residues. Per the germline V gene, CDR1 is GTSNPN and CDR2 is SVGIG (reference sequence). J lost 5 bases, V lost 1 base, and 8 bases had no gene match. The data were produced by immunoSEQ multiplex PCR, yet TCRdb's version contains in-frame clones alone and is incomplete. Of fewer than 300,000 clones in the sample, roughly 76% were seen once. This receptor was identified in a human donor with chronic lymphocytic leukemia. The sample consisted of PBMCs, taken at disease progression, from a patient treated with ibrutinib. This chain joins TRBV30 and TRBJ1-5; 7 nucleotides line up with TRBD1. The CDR3 loop is CAWSGSGQVDQPQHF. The CDR3 DNA follows: TGTGCCTGGAGTGGCTCCGGACAGGTCGATCAGCCCCAGCATTTT.